These 19 T cell receptor beta chains were sequenced from one sample in a study of cytomegalovirus exposure and HLA in healthy donors. The PCR ran on 60 Vbeta and 13 Jbeta primers. The data were produced by immunoSEQ multiplex PCR, yet TCRdb's version contains in-frame clones alone and is incomplete. The data show more than 200,000 clones, about 84% seen once. Sequencing was carried out using PBMCs. The source is a human donor in good health.

The chain has TRBV13 and TRBJ2-3, with 8 nucleotides matching TRBD2. After removal of 1 base from V and 0 bases from J, the junction contained 3 bases not matched to a gene. Germline V gene sequence: CDR1 PRHDT, CDR2 FYEKMQ (reference sequence). This CDR3 is built from 16 residues. The CDR3 DNA reads TGTGCCAGCAGCTTAGTGGCGGGAGGTAGCACAGATACGCAGTATTTT. This codes for CASSLVAGGSTDTQYF.

This clone showed up just a few times. The J gene is TRBJ2-1, the V gene TRBV7-9; TRBD1 aligns across 8 bases. V lost 11 bases to trimming and J lost 3 bases; unmatched junction nucleotides: 9. The CDR3 has 14 residues. CDR1 and CDR2 from the germline V gene are SEHNR and FQNEAQ (reference sequence). CDR3: CASDRTGGYNEQFF. The CDR3 DNA sequence: TGTGCCTCCGACCGCACAGGGGGCTACAATGAGCAGTTCTTC.

The rearrangement links TRBV11-2 to TRBJ2-6, with D possibly matching TRBD2 (7 bases). The CDR3 has 19 amino acids. Trimming removed 1 base from V and 0 bases from J, with 16 bases in between. The V gene's germline CDR1 is SGHAT and CDR2 FQNNGV. As DNA, the CDR3 is TGTGCCAGCAGCTTAGGGGCTGGGGGGGCTCACTCTGGGGCCAACGTCCTGACTTTC. Its protein product is CASSLGAGGAHSGANVLTF.

The chain combines TRBV4-3 with TRBJ1-4; 7 bases align to TRBD1. J lost 5 bases, V lost 6 bases, and 6 bases had no gene match. Per the germline V gene, CDR1 is LGHNA and CDR2 is YSLEER. The CDR3 loop spans 14 amino acids. CDR3 sequence (DNA): TGCGCCAGCAGTGCGCCGGGACAGAATGAAAAACTGTTTTTT. Its protein is CASSAPGQNEKLFF.

CDR3 region: CASNPLAGGRDEQFF. The DNA for the CDR3 is TGTGCCAGCAACCCACTAGCGGGAGGGAGGGATGAGCAGTTCTTC. V and J are TRBV4-2 and TRBJ2-1; 13 bases map to TRBD2. This CDR3 has 15 amino acids. Germline trimming cut 7 bases from V and 8 bases from J; bases unmatched to any gene: 8. Germline V gene sequence: CDR1 LGHNA, CDR2 YNFKEQ.

The gene calls are TRBV6-4 and TRBJ1-2; 8 bases are shared with TRBD1. J gave up 7 bases and V 4 bases, and 11 bases lay outside the gene matches. The CDR3 loop spans 15 amino acids. Germline V gene sequence: CDR1 MRHNA, CDR2 SNTAGT. The CDR3 DNA follows: TGTGCCAGCAGTGCCGGGACAGGTCCTACAAGTGGCTACACCTTC. As protein: CASSAGTGPTSGYTF.

This clone has just one count. J is TRBJ1-1 and V is TRBV7-2; TRBD1 aligns across 8 bases. V gave up 5 bases and J gave up 6 bases; unmatched junction bases: 8. The V gene's germline CDR1 is SGHTA and CDR2 FQGNSA. This CDR3 has 14 amino acids. The CDR3 reads CASSPGTGSPEAFF. The CDR3 bases are TGTGCCAGCAGCCCCGGGACAGGTTCTCCTGAAGCTTTCTTT. Together with reference TRBV7-2 and TRBJ1-1, the CDR3 gives the full variable domain: GAGVSQSPSNKVTEKGKDVELRCDPISGHTALYWYRQSLGQGLEFLIYFQGNSAPDKSGLPSDRFSAERTGGSVSTLTIQRTQQEDSAVYLCASSPGTGSPEAFFGQGTRLTVV.

This chain connects TRBV7-8 to TRBJ1-2, with no clear D. Germline loops: CDR1 SGHVS, CDR2 FQNEAQ. V lost 5 bases and J 10 bases, leaving 17 bases between the germline ends. CDR3 length: 13 amino acids. CDR3 sequence (DNA): TGTGCCAGCAGCCCAAGAGGGCAAAGGATCTACACCTTC. Translating gives CASSPRGQRIYTF.

The chain recombines TRBV6-1 with TRBJ2-1; D not resolved. Trimming shortened V by 3 bases and J by 3 bases, and 9 bases separated the two germline ends. Germline V gene lookup returns CDR1 MNHNS and CDR2 SASEGT. The CDR3 totals 14 residues. CDR3 loop: CASSEGSDYNEQFF. The CDR3, as DNA: TGTGCCAGCAGTGAGGGCTCTGACTACAATGAGCAGTTCTTC.

V usage is TRBV12-5 and J usage is TRBJ2-1, with a weak D call TRBD2 (5 bases). This CDR3 contains 12 residues. Germline values: CDR1 LGHNT, CDR2 FRNRAP. Trimming left V 6 bases short and J 8 bases short, with 11 bases between. The CDR3: CASGLKRDEQFF. CDR3 DNA sequence: TGTGCTAGTGGCCTCAAGAGGGATGAGCAGTTCTTC.

The V and J genes are TRBV19 and TRBJ1-1, with no clear D. Trimming pared 5 bases from V and 5 bases from J, leaving 12 bases between. CDR3 length: 13 amino acids. The germline CDR1 and CDR2 sequences are LNHDA and SQIVND (reference sequence). This CDR3 reads CASSGGFRTEAFF. In nucleotides, the CDR3 is TGTGCCAGTAGTGGAGGGTTCAGGACTGAAGCTTTCTTT.

This chain connects TRBV28 to TRBJ1-5; D gene uncertain. CDR1 and CDR2 (germline): MDHEN, SYDVKM. Trimming took off 4 bases at V and 0 bases at J, with 10 bases between the two ends. This CDR3 is 15 amino acids long. In DNA form, the CDR3 reads TGTGCCAGCAGTTCCCACCGGTATAGCAATCAGCCCCAGCATTTT. Protein sequence: CASSSHRYSNQPQHF.

The chain links TRBV4-1 to TRBJ2-3; unclear D gene. CDR3 length: 16 residues. Trimming took 1 base from V and 2 from J, leaving 13 bases between them. Per germline, CDR1 MGHRA and CDR2 YSYEKL. The CDR3 coding sequence is TGCGCCAGCAGCCAAGTGCACAGTGAATACACAGATACGCAGTATTTT. Amino acid sequence: CASSQVHSEYTDTQYF.

The rearrangement links TRBV5-8 to TRBJ1-4; 8 bases agree with TRBD1. This CDR3 has 17 residues. Per the germline V gene, CDR1 is SGHTS and CDR2 is YDEGEE. The junction had 10 bases not matched to a gene; V was cut back by 2 bases and J by 4 bases. The CDR3 spells CASSFMSRQGINEKLFF. CDR3 nucleotides: TGTGCCAGCAGCTTCATGTCACGACAGGGGATTAATGAAAAACTGTTTTTT. Variable domain in full (rest from reference TRBV5-8 and TRBJ1-4): EAGVTQSPTHLIKTRGQQATLRCSPISGHTSVYWYQQALGLGLQFLLWYDEGEERNRGNFPPRFSGRQFPNYSSELNVNALELEDSALYLCASSFMSRQGINEKLFFGSGTQLSVL.

This clone has more than one count but fewer than ten. This chain joins TRBV7-2 and TRBJ2-7; 7 bases line up with TRBD2. The CDR3 has 15 residues. Per germline, CDR1 SGHTA and CDR2 FQGNSA. Unmatched junction bases numbered 9, after V lost 5 bases and J lost 2 bases. The DNA for the CDR3 is TGTGCCAGCAGCGGCGCCGCGGGAGAGGCCTACGAGCAGTACTTC. It codes for CASSGAAGEAYEQYF.

The genes are TRBV27 and TRBJ2-1; TRBD2 agrees at 9 bases. Germline CDR1 and CDR2: MNHEY and SMNVEV (reference sequence). The J segment lost 5 bases and the V segment lost 9 bases, leaving 8 bases of the junction unmatched. The length of the CDR3 is 14 residues. In DNA form, the CDR3 reads TGTGCCAGTCATAGCGGGAGTTCGCACAATGAGCAGTTCTTC. Residues: CASHSGSSHNEQFF.

V gene TRBV2 combines with J gene TRBJ2-2; D is unclear. V was cut by 1 base and J by 4 bases, with 7 bases left in between. In germline, CDR1 is SNHLY, CDR2 FYNNEI. This CDR3 comprises 14 residues. CDR3 amino acids: CASSEVRSTGELFF. The CDR3 DNA sequence: TGTGCCAGCAGTGAAGTCAGGTCCACCGGGGAGCTGTTTTTT.

The J gene is TRBJ2-5, the V gene TRBV2; D is unclear. The assigned J gene may be wrong: the sequence end matches TRBJ2-7 better. Germline V gene sequence: CDR1 SNHLY, CDR2 FYNNEI. The CDR3 extends over 16 amino acids. The CDR3 nucleotides are TGTGCCAGCAGTGAAGTGCTCCATGAGAGCTCCTACGAGCAGTACTTC. Its protein is CASSEVLHESSYEQYF.

The chain uses TRBV4-1 and TRBJ1-5, with D possibly TRBD1 on 5 matching bases. The CDR3 covers 17 residues. V was cut by 5 bases and J by 8 bases, with 25 bases left in between. The V gene's germline CDR1 is MGHRA and CDR2 YSYEKL. The DNA of the CDR3 is TGCGCCAGCAGCACTTCTATGGTCTGGGGGGGGGAGGAGCCCCAGCATTTT. Protein product: CASSTSMVWGGEEPQHF.